Listed here are 25 T cell receptor beta chains from one sample, sequenced in a study of blood T cell repertoires in COVID-19. Produced via immunoSEQ multiplex PCR; TCRdb's table is partial and in-frame only. This sample has 100,000 to 150,000 clones; approximately 90% occur once, and the top ten carry roughly 18%. Sequencing was carried out using peripheral blood. Every receptor here comes from a man in his fifties with active or convalescent COVID-19.

This clone was seen a few times. This sequence joins TRBV14 and TRBJ1-1, with D hard to call. CDR1 and CDR2 (germline): SGHDN, FVKESK. The CDR3 length is 13 residues. The V end was cut by 5 bases, the J end by 1 base, with 8 bases between. This CDR3 is CASSVSRNTEAFF. CDR3 bases: TGTGCCAGCAGCGTAAGCCGGAACACTGAAGCTTTCTTT.

The CDR3 DNA is TGTGCCAGCAGCTACCGAAGCGGGGAGGGAGAGACCCAGTACTTC. Its translation is CASSYRSGEGETQYF. V is TRBV11-3 and J is TRBJ2-5; 7 bases agree with TRBD2. CDR1 is SGHNT and CDR2 is YENEEA in the germline V gene. The CDR3 totals 15 residues. The ends lost 4 bases at V and 4 bases at J; junction bases unmatched: 9.

The chain is built from TRBV28 and TRBJ2-7; 8 bases match TRBD2. V lost 3 bases, J lost 2 bases, and 0 bases stayed unmatched. CDR3 length equals 13 residues. CDR1 is MDHEN, CDR2 SYDVKM, per germline. In nucleotides, the CDR3 is TGTGCCAGCAGTTTGCGGGGGGCCTACGAGCAGTACTTC. Residues: CASSLRGAYEQYF.

V gene TRBV9 combines with J gene TRBJ1-4; maybe TRBD1 (6 bases). V was pared by 0 bases and J by 7 bases, with 10 bases between. In germline, CDR1 is SGDLS, CDR2 YYNGEE. This CDR3 has 14 residues. In DNA, the CDR3 is TGTGCCAGCAGCGTAGGGACAGTTGGTGAAAAACTGTTTTTT. This encodes CASSVGTVGEKLFF.

This clone came up once. The genes are TRBV19 and TRBJ2-1; weak D call: TRBD1 (5 bases). Germline assignment: CDR1 LNHDA and CDR2 SQIVND (reference sequence). The CDR3 has 15 residues. The V gene lost 2 bases and the J gene lost 5 bases, with 13 bases spanning the gap. CDR3 loop: CASSIYQGLDNEQFF. The CDR3, as DNA: TGTGCCAGTAGTATATATCAGGGTTTAGACAATGAGCAGTTCTTC.

The J gene is TRBJ1-1, the V gene TRBV6-5, with a weak D call TRBD1 (6 bases). V was cut by 4 bases and J by 6 bases, with 12 bases left in between. The CDR3 runs to 13 residues. The germline V gene encodes CDR1 MNHEY and CDR2 SVGAGI. The CDR3 bases are TGTGCCAGCAGTTGGCAGGGGACCGCTGAAGCTTTCTTT. Protein: CASSWQGTAEAFF.

V usage is TRBV6-5 and J usage is TRBJ1-5; no definite D call. Germline-derived CDR1 and CDR2 are MNHEY and SVGAGI. This CDR3 has 15 amino acids. Trimming removed 6 bases at V and 0 bases at J, with 12 bases between. The CDR3 is CASRSFGDSNQPQHF. As DNA, the CDR3 is TGTGCCAGCAGATCATTCGGGGATAGCAATCAGCCCCAGCATTTT.

This chain links TRBV4-2 with TRBJ2-2; no reliable D call. CDR1 is LGHNA, CDR2 YNFKEQ, per germline. V was trimmed by 0 bases and J by 2 bases, leaving 7 bases between them. The CDR3 extends over 15 amino acids. CDR3 region: CASSQEGQNTGELFF. CDR3 coding DNA: TGTGCCAGCAGCCAAGAGGGCCAAAACACCGGGGAGCTGTTTTTT.

The chain joins TRBV7-2 to TRBJ2-2; 8 bases are shared with TRBD2. After removal of 5 bases from V and 8 bases from J, the junction contained 10 bases not matched to a gene. Germline CDR1 reads SGHTA; CDR2 reads FQGNSA. CDR3 length equals 15 residues. CDR3 region: CASSPRSGIRGELFF. In nucleotides, the CDR3 is TGTGCCAGCAGCCCACGTAGCGGGATAAGGGGGGAGCTGTTTTTT. Complete variable domain (other parts from reference TRBV7-2 and TRBJ2-2): GAGVSQSPSNKVTEKGKDVELRCDPISGHTALYWYRQSLGQGLEFLIYFQGNSAPDKSGLPSDRFSAERTGGSVSTLTIQRTQQEDSAVYLCASSPRSGIRGELFFGEGSRLTVL.

The V call is TRBV27, the J call TRBJ2-2, with 9 bases lining up with TRBD1. This CDR3 is built from 14 residues. The germline CDR1 and CDR2 sequences are MNHEY and SMNVEV (reference sequence). The J segment lost 5 bases and the V segment lost 8 bases, leaving 6 bases of the junction unmatched. The chain's CDR3 is CASALDRGTGELFF. CDR3 nucleotides: TGTGCCAGCGCCTTGGACAGGGGTACCGGGGAGCTGTTTTTT.

This chain uses TRBV14 with TRBJ2-3; TRBD2 aligns across 13 bases. Looked up from germline, CDR1 is SGHDN and CDR2 is FVKESK. The CDR3 extends over 17 amino acids. J gave up 2 bases and V 5 bases, and 7 bases lay outside the gene matches. For the CDR3, the DNA is TGTGCCAGCAGCTGGACTAGCGGGAGCAGGGCCACAGATACGCAGTATTTT. Translating gives CASSWTSGSRATDTQYF.

The chain combines TRBV11-2 with TRBJ2-1; 7 nucleotides match TRBD2. The germline V gene has CDR1 SGHAT and CDR2 FQNNGV. V was pared by 6 bases and J by 7 bases, with 12 bases of the junction left unmatched. The length of the CDR3 is 15 residues. CDR3 protein: CASSPRGDSLNEQFF. The CDR3, as DNA: TGTGCCAGCAGTCCCCGGGGGGACTCTCTTAATGAGCAGTTCTTC. The complete variable domain, with remaining parts taken from reference TRBV11-2 and TRBJ2-1, reads EAGVAQSPRYKIIEKRQSVAFWCNPISGHATLYWYQQILGQGPKLLIQFQNNGVVDDSQLPKDRFSAERLKGVDSTLKIQPAKLEDSAVYLCASSPRGDSLNEQFFGPGTRLTVL.

The V call is TRBV6-5, the J call TRBJ1-2, with D unresolved. Germline assignment: CDR1 MNHEY and CDR2 SVGAGI. CDR3 size: 14 residues. Deletions cut 0 bases from V and 2 bases from J, with 7 bases between. CDR3 nucleotides: TGTGCCAGCAGTTACTCGGCCGGGAACTATGGCTACACCTTC. Its protein is CASSYSAGNYGYTF.

The rearrangement links TRBV27 to TRBJ1-6; 9 bases match TRBD1. Germline CDR1 MNHEY, CDR2 SMNVEV (reference sequence). The CDR3 contains 16 residues. With 4 bases clipped from V and 6 bases from J, the junction kept 7 bases outside the gene matches. CDR3 residues: CASSSLQGARNSPLHF. The CDR3 nucleotides are TGTGCCAGCAGTTCCCTACAGGGGGCGCGTAATTCACCCCTCCACTTT.

This rearrangement joins TRBV18 to TRBJ2-5; 12 bases agree with TRBD2. Germline trimming cut 2 bases from V and 6 bases from J; bases unmatched to any gene: 10. CDR1 and CDR2 (germline): KGHSH, LQKENI. The CDR3 has 17 residues. CDR3 sequence (DNA): TGTGCCAGCTCACCAAAGGCTAGCGGGAGGGCCGTCCAGACCCAGTACTTC. Encoded protein: CASSPKASGRAVQTQYF.

A few counts support this clone. The gene calls are TRBV11-2 and TRBJ1-6; no firm D call. The CDR3 length is 15 residues. The V and J ends lost 1 base and 3 bases respectively, with 7 bases between them. The germline CDR1 and CDR2 sequences are SGHAT and FQNNGV. The CDR3 bases are TGTGCCAGCAGCTTAGCGGGAATCTATAATTCACCCCTCCACTTT. Amino acid sequence: CASSLAGIYNSPLHF.

The chain couples TRBV4-3 to TRBJ2-7; D gene ambiguous. This CDR3 comprises 15 residues. Germline V gene data show CDR1 as LGHNA and CDR2 as YSLEER. Between the trimmed V and J ends, which lost 1 base and 2 bases, there was a span of 12 bases. The CDR3 sequence is CASSQGALMTYEQYF. CDR3 sequence (DNA): TGCGCCAGCAGCCAAGGAGCACTTATGACCTACGAGCAGTACTTC.

V usage is TRBV19 and J usage is TRBJ2-7; perhaps TRBD2 as D (6 bases). This CDR3 is built from 14 residues. CDR1 LNHDA and CDR2 SQIVND come from the germline V gene (reference sequence). Trimming took off 0 bases at V and 1 base at J, with 7 bases between the two ends. Here the CDR3 reads CASSIERESYEQYF. The CDR3 DNA reads as TGTGCCAGTAGTATAGAACGGGAGTCCTACGAGCAGTACTTC. Full variable domain (rest looked up from reference TRBV19 and TRBJ2-7): DGGITQSPKYLFRKEGQNVTLSCEQNLNHDAMYWYRQDPGQGLRLIYYSQIVNDFQKGDIAEGYSVSREKKESFPLTVTSAQKNPTAFYLCASSIERESYEQYFGPGTRLTVT.

The V gene is TRBV5-1, the J gene TRBJ2-7, with TRBD2 identical over 7 bases. This CDR3 is 15 amino acids long. Germline CDR1 and CDR2: SGHRS and YFSETQ. Losses at the gene ends were 4 bases for V and 2 bases for J; bases not matched to a gene: 9. The DNA of the CDR3 is TGCGCCAGCAGCAGATCTAGCGGAGAGGCCTACGAGCAGTACTTC. Amino acids: CASSRSSGEAYEQYF.

This clone was detected once. The V and J genes are TRBV30 and TRBJ2-3; 9 positions match TRBD2. The CDR3 length is 15 residues. J gave up 6 bases and V 0 bases, and 7 bases lay outside the gene matches. CDR1 GTSNPN and CDR2 SVGIG come from the germline V gene (reference sequence). The CDR3 sequence is CAWSVLAGGPDTQYF. The CDR3 DNA is TGTGCCTGGAGTGTATTGGCGGGAGGGCCCGATACGCAGTATTTT.

This chain links TRBV2 with TRBJ1-3; TRBD1 might be the D (5 bases). The CDR3 runs to 16 residues. Trimming cost V 6 bases and J 4 bases, with 19 bases left between them. Germline V gives CDR1 SNHLY, CDR2 FYNNEI. This CDR3 is CASSWGGRAGGNTIYF. CDR3 DNA: TGTGCCAGCAGCTGGGGGGGTCGGGCAGGAGGAAACACCATATATTTT.

The chain links TRBV5-6 to TRBJ1-1; 9 nucleotides line up with TRBD1. Looked up from germline, CDR1 is SGHDT and CDR2 is YYEEEE. Trimming cost V 4 bases and J 4 bases; bases outside gene matches: 11. This CDR3 contains 16 residues. This CDR3 is CASSTGQGKGGTEAFF. The CDR3 nucleotides read TGTGCCAGCAGCACAGGACAGGGGAAGGGGGGCACTGAAGCTTTCTTT. The full variable domain, in which reference TRBV5-6 and TRBJ1-1 provide the parts outside the CDR3, is DAGVTQSPTHLIKTRGQQVTLRCSPKSGHDTVSWYQQALGQGPQFIFQYYEEEERQRGNFPDRFSGHQFPNYSSELNVNALLLGDSALYLCASSTGQGKGGTEAFFGQGTRLTVV.

Notes on this clone: Other DNA sequences from this sample encode an identical CDR3 as well. The CDR3 DNA is TGTGCCAGCAGTTCGGACAGGGGGAGAGAGACCCAGTACTTC. Amino acids: CASSSDRGRETQYF. V is TRBV2 and J is TRBJ2-5, with TRBD1 matching over 10 bases. CDR1 and CDR2 (germline): SNHLY, FYNNEI. The V gene end was trimmed by 5 bases and the J gene end by 4 bases; junction bases not matched to a gene: 4. This CDR3 is 14 amino acids long.

This chain links TRBV2 with TRBJ2-7, with 11 bases that match TRBD2. The ends lost 7 bases at V and 3 bases at J; junction bases unmatched: 17. Germline CDR1 SNHLY, CDR2 FYNNEI. The CDR3 is 18 residues long. CDR3 nucleotides: TGTGCCAGCACCCGATTGGGGGGTAGCGGGGGGGCACTCTACGAGCAGTACTTC. Its translation: CASTRLGGSGGALYEQYF.

The count of this clone is one. The J gene is TRBJ2-5, the V gene TRBV6-5, with 8 positions matching TRBD2. This CDR3 contains 15 residues. Germline values: CDR1 MNHEY, CDR2 SVGAGI. V shed 5 bases, J shed 6 bases, and the junction held 11 bases outside the gene matches. The CDR3 loop is CASSPTSALSKTQYF. CDR3 in DNA: TGTGCCAGCAGTCCGACTAGCGCTCTAAGTAAGACCCAGTACTTC.